This T cell receptor beta chain was obtained from a study of control samples from healthy donors and cancer patients. Using immunoSEQ multiplex PCR, the repertoire was profiled, and TCRdb retains in-frame clones only, with some absent. The table records about 190,000 clones, about 90% of them present only once. This CDR3 is built from 14 residues. The germline CDR1 and CDR2 sequences are SGHAT and FQNNGV. V lost 5 bases and J lost 12, with 20 bases in between. The chain is built from TRBV11-2 and TRBJ2-4, with D maybe TRBD1 (6 bases). The receptor was isolated from a man aged 30 to 45 in good health. The specimen was blood. This CDR3 reads CASSQQGRGLAQYF. The CDR3 DNA sequence: TGTGCCAGCAGCCAACAGGGTCGAGGCCTCGCTCAGTACTTC.